The clone carrying this T cell receptor beta chain was counted between two and nine times. Its specificity is not known. This sample also contains other DNA sequences that code for the same CDR3. Treatment reported: oral pan-JAK inhibitor, 5-10 mg twice daily. Alopecia areata patients gave lesional scalp punch biopsies and peripheral blood samples. RNA was isolated and reverse transcribed to cDNA, the sequencing template. This table comes from immunoSEQ multiplex PCR, and its TCRdb copy is limited to in-frame clones, with some not included. The sample lists under 200,000 clones, around three fifths occurring once. V lost 5 bases, J lost 2 bases, and 6 bases lay in between. Germline assignment: CDR1 GTSNPN and CDR2 SVGIG (reference sequence). This CDR3 contains 12 residues. The sample originates from a study of CD8+ T cells in alopecia areata. In the study overall: Tofacitinib administration persisted for 6 to 18 months, succeeded by 6 months off drug. Points from the study as a whole: Across lesional scalp, and particularly alopecia totalis/universalis, clonality surpassed that of normal scalp.

The chain couples TRBV30 to TRBJ2-2; the D is unclear. Sample: CD4+ T cells sorted from blood, taken at week 24, from a patient treated with tofacitinib. The source of this sequence is a human donor with alopecia areata. In DNA form, the CDR3 reads TGTGCCTGGGGGCCTAACACCGGGGAGCTGTTTTTT. It translates to CAWGPNTGELFF.